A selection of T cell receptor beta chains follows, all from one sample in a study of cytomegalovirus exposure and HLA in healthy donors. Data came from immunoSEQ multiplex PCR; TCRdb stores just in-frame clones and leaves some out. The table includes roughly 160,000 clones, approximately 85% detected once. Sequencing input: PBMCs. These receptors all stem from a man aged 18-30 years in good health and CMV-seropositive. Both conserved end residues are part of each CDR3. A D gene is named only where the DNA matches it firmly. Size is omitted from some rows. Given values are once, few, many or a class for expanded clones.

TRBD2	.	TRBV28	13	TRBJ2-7	CASEAGDSYEQYF	TGTGCCAGCGAAGCGGGGGACTCCTACGAGCAGTACTTC
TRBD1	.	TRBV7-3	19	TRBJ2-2	CASSLNNLLGGASAGELFF	TGTGCCAGCAGCTTAAATAATTTGTTAGGGGGCGCCTCGGCCGGGGAGCTGTTTTTT
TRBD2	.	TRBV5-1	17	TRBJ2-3	CASSLTSGGPRTDTQYF	TGCGCCAGCAGCCTCACTAGCGGGGGACCACGCACAGATACGCAGTATTTT
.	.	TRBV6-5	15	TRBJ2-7	CASSYSRGANYEQYF	TGTGCCAGCAGTTACTCCCGGGGGGCAAACTACGAGCAGTACTTC
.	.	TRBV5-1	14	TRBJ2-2	CASSLAQNTGELFF	TGCGCCAGCAGCTTGGCCCAGAACACCGGGGAGCTGTTTTTT
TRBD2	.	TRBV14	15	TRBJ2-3	CASSHTGGLTDTQYF	TGTGCCAGCAGCCATACGGGGGGGCTAACAGATACGCAGTATTTT
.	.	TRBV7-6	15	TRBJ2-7	CASSLGSGRVYEQYF	TGTGCCAGCAGCTTAGGGTCAGGCAGGGTGTACGAGCAGTACTTC
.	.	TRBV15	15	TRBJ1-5	CATSRTDSSNQPQHF	TGTGCCACCAGCAGGACGGACAGTAGCAATCAGCCCCAGCATTTT
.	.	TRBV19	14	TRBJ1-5	CASSSDSGNQPQHF	TGTGCCAGTAGTTCGGACAGTGGAAATCAGCCCCAGCATTTT
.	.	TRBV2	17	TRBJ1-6	CASSESVGSSYNSPLHF	TGTGCCAGCAGTGAAAGCGTCGGGAGCTCCTATAATTCACCCCTCCACTTT
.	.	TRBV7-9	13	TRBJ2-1	CASSMSSYNEQFF	TGTGCCAGCAGCATGAGCTCCTACAATGAGCAGTTCTTC
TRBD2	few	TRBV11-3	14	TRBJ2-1	CASRTSGEDNEQFF	TGTGCCAGCAGGACTAGCGGGGAAGACAATGAGCAGTTCTTC
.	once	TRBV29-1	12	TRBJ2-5	CSVTDFQETQYF	TGCAGCGTGACGGACTTCCAAGAGACCCAGTACTTC
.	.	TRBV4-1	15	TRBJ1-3	CASSQPHISRNTIYF	TGCGCCAGCAGCCAACCACACATTTCACGAAACACCATATATTTT
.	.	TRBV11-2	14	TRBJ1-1	CASSLDLRRDEAFF	TGTGCCAGCAGCTTAGACTTGCGGCGAGATGAAGCTTTCTTT
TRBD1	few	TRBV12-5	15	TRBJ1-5	CASGLWGQGHQPQHF	TGTGCTAGTGGTTTGTGGGGACAGGGTCATCAGCCCCAGCATTTT
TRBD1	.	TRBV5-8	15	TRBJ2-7	CASSGTGGRSYEQYF	TGTGCCAGCAGCGGAACAGGGGGACGGTCCTACGAGCAGTACTTC
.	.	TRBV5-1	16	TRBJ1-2	CASSQTTGLGAYGYTF	TGCGCCAGCAGCCAAACCACGGGTCTAGGAGCCTATGGCTACACCTTC
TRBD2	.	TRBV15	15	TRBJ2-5	CATSRDGGGAETQYF	TGTGCCACCAGCAGAGATGGCGGGGGGGCAGAGACCCAGTACTTC
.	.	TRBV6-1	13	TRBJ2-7	CATRTASSYEQYF	TGTGCCACCCGGACAGCCAGCTCCTACGAGCAGTACTTC
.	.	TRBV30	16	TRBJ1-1	CAWSPSRVPGNTEAFF	TGTGCCTGGAGTCCCTCCAGGGTCCCCGGGAACACTGAAGCTTTCTTT
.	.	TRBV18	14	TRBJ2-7	CASSPDINSYEQYF	TGTGCCAGCTCACCGGACATAAACTCCTACGAGCAGTACTTC
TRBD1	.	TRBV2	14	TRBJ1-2	CASRYGQGTAGYTF	TGTGCCAGCCGGTACGGACAGGGAACAGCCGGCTACACCTTC
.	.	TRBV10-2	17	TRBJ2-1	CASSEAFGGGAGNEQFF	TGCGCCAGCAGTGAGGCTTTTGGTGGGGGGGCTGGCAATGAGCAGTTCTTC
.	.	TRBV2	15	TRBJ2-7	CASTLGGFVSYEQYF	TGTGCCAGCACCTTGGGGGGATTTGTCTCCTACGAGCAGTACTTC
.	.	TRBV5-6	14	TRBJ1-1	CASIASFGDTEAFF	TGTGCCAGCATCGCCAGTTTTGGTGACACTGAAGCTTTCTTT
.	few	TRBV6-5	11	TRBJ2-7	CASSYQYEQYF	TGTGCCAGCAGTTATCAGTACGAGCAGTACTTC
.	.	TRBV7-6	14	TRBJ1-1	CASSAGAGIPEAFF	TGTGCCAGCAGCGCCGGCGCGGGCATACCTGAAGCTTTCTTT
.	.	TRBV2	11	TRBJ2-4	CASSGGNIQYF	TGTGCCAGCAGTGGAGGGAACATTCAGTACTTC
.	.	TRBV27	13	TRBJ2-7	CASSFGDTYEQYF	TGTGCCAGCAGTTTTGGGGACACCTACGAGCAGTACTTC
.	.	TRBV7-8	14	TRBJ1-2	CASSLRAAAYGYTF	TGTGCCAGCAGCTTAAGGGCAGCGGCATATGGCTACACCTTC
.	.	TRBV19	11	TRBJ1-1	CASSMGTEAFF	TGTGCCAGTAGTATGGGGACAGAAGCTTTCTTT
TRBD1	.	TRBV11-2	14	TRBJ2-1	CASSMDRGYNEQFF	TGTGCCAGCAGCATGGACAGGGGATACAATGAGCAGTTCTTC
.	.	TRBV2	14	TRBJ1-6	CAIRGVRYNSPLHF	TGTGCCATTCGGGGGGTTCGCTATAATTCACCCCTCCACTTT
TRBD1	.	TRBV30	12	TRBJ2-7	CAWRDRLYEQYF	TGTGCCTGGAGGGACAGGTTATACGAGCAGTACTTC
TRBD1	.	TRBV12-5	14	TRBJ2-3	CASRPGGLSDTQYF	TGTGCTAGTAGACCAGGGGGATTGTCAGATACGCAGTATTTT